These T cell receptor beta chains were read from a single sample in a study of blood T cell repertoires in COVID-19. Measured with immunoSEQ multiplex PCR; TCRdb has only the in-frame clones, and not every one. This sample has over 90,000 clones, with about 82% found just once. Sequencing was carried out using peripheral blood. All receptors come from a woman aged 60-70 years in a cohort sampled during active or convalescent COVID-19. CDR3s include the opening cysteine and the closing phenylalanine or tryptophan. Each record gives: CDR3 length, clone size, D gene, V gene, J gene, CDR3 protein, CDR3 DNA. The D gene is left open where the match is weak. Clone size is shown for a subset of rows, as once, few, many or a class of expanded clone.

13	.	TRBD1	TRBV28	TRBJ1-1	CASISTGPSEAFF	TGTGCCAGCATTTCGACAGGGCCGAGTGAAGCTTTCTTT
12	.	.	TRBV7-9	TRBJ2-5	CASSLQSETQYF	TGTGCCAGCAGCTTGCAGTCCGAGACCCAGTACTTC
20	few	TRBD2	TRBV28	TRBJ2-4	CASNQPGTSGIGGGKNIQYF	TGTGCCAGCAACCAACCAGGGACTAGCGGGATTGGAGGGGGCAAAAACATTCAGTACTTC
14	.	.	TRBV7-9	TRBJ1-1	CAAGGSTMNTEAFF	TGTGCCGCGGGGGGGTCTACCATGAACACTGAAGCTTTCTTT
17	few	.	TRBV28	TRBJ2-2	CASSLGIGRGNTGELFF	TGTGCCAGCAGTTTAGGGATCGGCAGGGGGAACACCGGGGAGCTGTTTTTT
13	.	.	TRBV15	TRBJ2-3	CATSRPSTDTQYF	TGTGCCACCAGCAGACCTAGCACAGATACGCAGTATTTT
12	few	TRBD1	TRBV7-3	TRBJ1-2	CASSPGQGAYTF	TGTGCCAGCAGCCCGGGACAGGGGGCCTACACCTTC
16	.	.	TRBV5-4	TRBJ2-2	CASSRRLDRITGELFF	TGTGCCAGCAGCCGCCGCCTTGACAGGATCACCGGGGAGCTGTTTTTT
17	.	TRBD1	TRBV4-1	TRBJ2-1	CASSQGLTRGPNNEQFF	TGCGCCAGCAGCCAAGGGCTTACGAGGGGGCCGAACAATGAGCAGTTCTTC
13	few	.	TRBV6-1	TRBJ1-2	CASSEQGTRGYTF	TGTGCCAGCAGTGAACAGGGGACGAGAGGCTACACCTTC
14	.	.	TRBV9	TRBJ1-2	CASSAGTSNYGYTF	TGTGCCAGCAGCGCCGGGACATCTAACTATGGCTACACCTTC
10	few	.	TRBV2	TRBJ2-7	CASGGYEQYF	TGTGCCAGCGGAGGTTACGAGCAGTACTTC
11	.	.	TRBV5-1	TRBJ2-3	CASAEADTQYF	TGCGCCAGCGCGGAGGCAGATACGCAGTATTTT
17	.	TRBD1	TRBV7-3	TRBJ1-2	CASISRGQGEANYGYTF	TGTGCCAGCATCTCGCGCGGACAGGGGGAGGCCAACTATGGCTACACCTTC
16	.	TRBD1	TRBV28	TRBJ1-5	CASFPHQGAPWQPQHF	TGTGCCAGCTTTCCCCATCAGGGGGCGCCCTGGCAGCCCCAGCATTTT
18	few	TRBD2	TRBV3-1/TRBV3-2	TRBJ2-2	CASSQAALRAGGTGELFF	TGTGCCAGCAGCCAAGCCGCCCTCCGAGCGGGAGGAACCGGGGAGCTGTTTTTT
11	.	.	TRBV7-8	TRBJ1-2	CASSFGRGYTF	TGTGCCAGCAGCTTTGGCAGGGGCTACACCTTC
14	.	TRBD1	TRBV11-2	TRBJ1-2	CASSLPQGSYGYTF	TGTGCCAGCAGCTTACCACAGGGGTCCTATGGCTACACCTTC
16	once	TRBD2	TRBV5-1	TRBJ2-1	CASSSIKTSVDNEQFF	TGCGCCAGCAGCTCTATTAAGACTAGCGTTGACAATGAGCAGTTCTTC
14	.	.	TRBV5-6	TRBJ1-1	CASSIQGMNTEAFF	TGTGCCAGCAGCATACAGGGAATGAACACTGAAGCTTTCTTT
15	.	.	TRBV3-1/TRBV3-2	TRBJ2-3	CASSHPPGSTDTQYF	TGTGCCAGCAGCCATCCTCCGGGGTCCACAGATACGCAGTATTTT
14	once	TRBD2	TRBV28	TRBJ2-7	CASTSSGSTYEQYF	TGTGCCAGCACCTCTAGCGGGAGCACCTACGAGCAGTACTTC
15	.	TRBD2	TRBV28	TRBJ2-3	CASPPGGSGTDTQYF	TGTGCCAGCCCCCCAGGCGGGAGTGGCACAGATACGCAGTATTTT
16	few	TRBD1	TRBV4-1	TRBJ1-4	CASSRGQGSTNEKLFF	TGCGCCAGCAGCCGTGGACAGGGGAGTACTAATGAAAAACTGTTTTTT
14	.	.	TRBV11-2	TRBJ2-2	CASSRQVNTGELFF	TGTGCCAGCAGCCGACAGGTGAACACCGGGGAGCTGTTTTTT
15	.	.	TRBV19	TRBJ1-1	CASSIEAGASTEAFF	TGTGCCAGTAGTATAGAAGCAGGGGCTAGCACTGAAGCTTTCTTT
15	once	.	TRBV9	TRBJ2-7	CASSAGQARGYEQYF	TGTGCCAGCAGCGCTGGACAGGCCCGGGGGTACGAGCAGTACTTC
19	few	TRBD2	TRBV7-9	TRBJ2-3	CASSFPPGTSGGATDTQYF	TGTGCCAGCAGCTTCCCCCCAGGGACTAGCGGGGGGGCAACAGATACGCAGTATTTT
15	.	TRBD2	TRBV7-3	TRBJ2-3	CASSLTSGVPDTQYF	TGTGCCAGCAGCTTGACTAGCGGGGTCCCAGATACGCAGTATTTT
15	once	.	TRBV24-1	TRBJ2-5	CATSEGRGLGETQYF	TGTGCCACCAGTGAAGGGAGAGGGCTCGGGGAGACCCAGTACTTC
16	.	.	TRBV9	TRBJ2-1	CASSGGWGETYNEQFF	TGTGCCAGCAGCGGGGGATGGGGGGAAACCTACAATGAGCAGTTCTTC
16	.	TRBD2	TRBV6-1	TRBJ2-2	CASSERLAGNTGELFF	TGTGCCAGCAGTGAAAGACTAGCGGGGAACACCGGGGAGCTGTTTTTT
14	.	.	TRBV18	TRBJ1-1	CASSPKTGNTEAFF	TGTGCCAGCTCCCCCAAGACAGGGAACACTGAAGCTTTCTTT
14	.	TRBD1	TRBV12-5	TRBJ1-5	CASGLGDRGQPQHF	TGTGCTAGTGGCCTCGGGGACAGGGGGCAGCCCCAGCATTTT
15	.	TRBD1	TRBV6-2/TRBV6-3	TRBJ2-5	CASSYLDREQETQYF	TGTGCCAGCAGTTACCTGGACAGGGAACAAGAGACCCAGTACTTC
21	.	.	TRBV21-1	TRBJ2-1	CASSKPGLAGGIARWDNEQFF	TGTGCCAGCAGCAAACCGGGACTAGCGGGAGGGATTGCCAGATGGGACAATGAGCAGTTCTTC
17	.	TRBD1	TRBV28	TRBJ1-5	CASRSGQGTHSNQPQHF	TGTGCCAGCAGATCAGGACAGGGCACACATAGCAATCAGCCCCAGCATTTT
14	.	TRBD1	TRBV2	TRBJ1-1	CASRWGQMNTEAFF	TGTGCCAGCAGATGGGGACAGATGAACACTGAAGCTTTCTTT
13	.	TRBD2	TRBV19	TRBJ2-1	CASKYGGVDEQFF	TGTGCCAGTAAATACGGGGGGGTGGATGAGCAGTTCTTC
15	once	.	TRBV2	TRBJ2-5	CASSEWQGVRETQYF	TGTGCCAGCAGTGAGTGGCAGGGCGTTAGAGAGACCCAGTACTTC
14	.	TRBD1	TRBV9	TRBJ1-3	CASSATGEGNTIYF	TGTGCCAGCAGCGCGACAGGGGAGGGTAACACCATATATTTT
16	.	TRBD2	TRBV9	TRBJ2-3	CASSVGLAGGRDTQYF	TGTGCCAGCAGCGTAGGCCTAGCGGGGGGGAGGGATACGCAGTATTTT
11	.	.	TRBV20-1	TRBJ2-1	CSARSGHEQFF	TGCAGTGCGAGATCCGGTCATGAGCAGTTCTTC
17	.	TRBD1	TRBV6-1	TRBJ2-1	CASSEIQAPGQGFWQFF	TGTGCCAGCAGTGAAATTCAGGCACCGGGACAGGGATTTTGGCAGTTCTTC
12	.	.	TRBV9	TRBJ2-1	CASSPTYNEQFF	TGTGCCAGCAGCCCAACCTACAATGAGCAGTTCTTC
12	.	.	TRBV6-5	TRBJ1-5	CASGAGSQPQHF	TGTGCCAGCGGGGCCGGGTCTCAGCCCCAGCATTTT
14	.	.	TRBV19	TRBJ2-3	CASSLRYSTDTQYF	TGTGCCAGTAGTCTCAGATATAGCACAGATACGCAGTATTTT
19	.	.	TRBV11-3	TRBJ2-2	CASSFSPLFGETSTGELFF	TGTGCCAGCAGCTTTTCGCCTTTGTTTGGGGAGACGAGCACCGGGGAGCTGTTTTTT
12	.	.	TRBV23-1	TRBJ1-6	CASCSDNSPLHF	TGCGCCAGCTGTTCCGATAATTCACCCCTCCACTTT
14	.	.	TRBV7-9	TRBJ2-7	CASTRAGQGHEQYF	TGTGCCAGCACGAGGGCGGGGCAGGGTCACGAGCAGTACTTC
14	.	.	TRBV4-2	TRBJ2-7	CASSQSPSSYEQYF	TGTGCCAGCAGCCAATCCCCCAGCTCCTACGAGCAGTACTTC
15	.	.	TRBV6-2/TRBV6-3	TRBJ1-1	CASSYRDILNTEAFF	TGTGCCAGCAGTTACCGGGACATCTTGAACACTGAAGCTTTCTTT
14	few	TRBD1	TRBV19	TRBJ1-2	CASSSQGVYYGYTF	TGTGCCAGTAGTTCGCAGGGGGTTTACTATGGCTACACCTTC
11	.	.	TRBV6-5	TRBJ2-3	CASSYLETQYF	TGTGCCAGCAGTTACCTAGAGACGCAGTATTTT
14	.	TRBD1	TRBV2	TRBJ2-7	CASSSGTGGYEQYF	TGTGCCAGCAGTTCCGGGACAGGGGGCTACGAGCAGTACTTC
18	.	TRBD2	TRBV30	TRBJ2-3	CAWSGSFRLAASTDTQYF	TGTGCCTGGAGTGGGTCCTTCCGGCTAGCGGCTAGCACAGATACGCAGTATTTT
16	.	TRBD2	TRBV11-2	TRBJ2-5	CASSWTSGRSEETQYF	TGTGCCAGCAGTTGGACTAGCGGGAGGTCCGAAGAGACCCAGTACTTC
16	.	.	TRBV2	TRBJ1-5	CASSDPQPGYNQPQHF	TGTGCCAGCAGTGATCCGCAACCCGGGTACAATCAGCCCCAGCATTTT